The 27 T cell receptor beta chains presented below share a single source sample, sequenced in a study of radiation and T cells in renal cell carcinoma. Regarding time point: blood 4 weeks post-SBRT, at nephrectomy. Treatment specified: 15 Gy SBRT to primary tumor, nephrectomy 4 weeks later. The method was immunoSEQ multiplex PCR; TCRdb's version includes in-frame clones alone and lacks a portion of them. The sample holds 60,000 or so clones; about 80% are singletons and the top ten take around 7%. The input for sequencing was blood, taken from a patient whose treatment included radiotherapy and nephrectomy. These receptors came from a man between 60 and 70 years old with renal cell carcinoma.

This clone was detected a few times. Here the CDR3 reads CASSVDYEQYF. CDR3 coding DNA: TGTGCCAGCAGCGTAGACTACGAGCAGTACTTC. This rearrangement joins TRBV7-8 to TRBJ2-7, with unresolved D. Germline V CDR1 and CDR2: SGHVS, FQNEAQ. V dropped 5 bases and J dropped 3 bases, with 5 bases sitting between them. There are 11 residues in the CDR3.

The table lists this clone with a count of one. The V call is TRBV4-3, the J call TRBJ2-7; D is perhaps TRBD1 (5 bases). This CDR3 is built from 19 residues. Germline V CDR1 and CDR2: LGHNA, YSLEER. Trimming stripped 0 bases from V and 2 bases from J, with 23 bases between. This CDR3 is CASSQDRRRADQFPYEQYF. In DNA form, the CDR3 reads TGCGCCAGCAGCCAAGATCGGCGCAGGGCCGACCAATTCCCCTACGAGCAGTACTTC.

CDR3 region: CASSSWTRDYNEQFF. DNA of the CDR3: TGTGCCAGCAGCTCCTGGACTAGGGACTACAATGAGCAGTTCTTC. The chain carries TRBV13 and TRBJ2-1; 7 bases agree with TRBD2. CDR1 and CDR2 (germline): PRHDT, FYEKMQ (reference sequence). The V gene end was trimmed by 4 bases and the J gene end by 3 bases; junction bases not matched to a gene: 6. The length of the CDR3 is 15 residues.

This chain connects TRBV11-1 to TRBJ2-3, with 9 nucleotides matching TRBD2. The trim removed 6 bases at V and 3 bases at J, leaving 7 bases unmatched. The V gene's germline CDR1 is SGHAT and CDR2 FQDESV (reference sequence). The CDR3 runs 15 residues. DNA of the CDR3: TGTGCCAGCAGTCCAGCGGGAGGAAGAACAGATACGCAGTATTTT. Its translation: CASSPAGGRTDTQYF. Full variable domain (rest looked up from reference TRBV11-1 and TRBJ2-3): EAEVAQSPRYKITEKSQAVAFWCDPISGHATLYWYRQILGQGPELLVQFQDESVVDDSQLPKDRFSAERLKGVDSTLKIQPAELGDSAMYLCASSPAGGRTDTQYFGPGTRLTVL.

This clone was seen just once. The rearrangement uses TRBV6-5 and TRBJ1-1; 8 bases fit TRBD1. After removal of 2 bases from V and 0 bases from J, the junction contained 2 bases not matched to a gene. This CDR3 contains 15 residues. In germline, CDR1 is MNHEY, CDR2 SVGAGI. CDR3 sequence (DNA): TGTGCCAGCAGTTACACGGGACAGGTGAACACTGAAGCTTTCTTT. The encoded protein is CASSYTGQVNTEAFF.

V usage is TRBV9 and J usage is TRBJ1-1; the D is unclear. V lost 4 bases to trimming and J lost 4 bases, with 11 bases between them. Germline loops: CDR1 SGDLS, CDR2 YYNGEE. The CDR3 covers 13 residues. CDR3 nucleotides: TGTGCCAGCAGCCCCTGGCATTCCACTGAAGCTTTCTTT. Translated, it gives CASSPWHSTEAFF.

The chain couples TRBV11-1 to TRBJ2-7, with no clear D. With 4 bases removed from V and 9 bases from J, the gap between germline ends came to 16 bases. The CDR3 is 13 amino acids. Germline CDR1 and CDR2: SGHAT and FQDESV (reference sequence). The chain's CDR3 is CASSSFIGGGQYV. The CDR3 bases are TGTGCCAGCAGCTCCTTCATTGGCGGCGGGCAGTACGTC.

The DNA for the CDR3 is TGTGCCAGCAGTTTATGGGCCTCGACAGGTATTTCGGAGACCCAGTACTTC. It encodes CASSLWASTGISETQYF. This chain joins TRBV28 and TRBJ2-5; D may be TRBD1 (6 bases). Looked up from germline, CDR1 is MDHEN and CDR2 is SYDVKM. The CDR3 is 17 amino acids. V was clipped by 0 bases and J by 5 bases, with 19 bases between them.

The V call is TRBV25-1, the J call TRBJ2-7; tentative D call: TRBD2 (6 bases). CDR3 length equals 13 residues. Germline CDR1 reads MGHDK; CDR2 reads SYGVNS. Trimming cost V 8 bases and J 5 bases, with 16 bases left between them. CDR3 in DNA: TGTGCCAGCTCCGGACGGGGGTGGGACGAGCAGTACTTC. This translates into CASSGRGWDEQYF.

This chain connects TRBV18 to TRBJ1-2, with TRBD1 matching over 8 bases. Unmatched junction bases numbered 9, after V lost 3 bases and J lost 6 bases. Germline CDR1 and CDR2: KGHSH and LQKENI. The CDR3 runs to 15 residues. The CDR3 region is CASSPTGGARNGYTF. CDR3 sequence (DNA): TGTGCCAGCTCACCTACAGGGGGGGCTCGGAATGGCTACACCTTC. Full variable domain (remainder filled in from reference TRBV18 and TRBJ1-2): NAGVMQNPRHLVRRRGQEARLRCSPMKGHSHVYWYRQLPEEGLKFMVYLQKENIIDESGMPKERFSAEFPKEGPSILRIQQVVRGDSAAYFCASSPTGGARNGYTFGSGTRLTVV.

The V gene is TRBV5-6, the J gene TRBJ2-5, with TRBD2 matching 7 bases. V dropped 0 bases and J dropped 6; count of bases not matched to a gene: 5. CDR1 and CDR2 (germline): SGHDT, YYEEEE. The CDR3 is 14 residues long. CDR3: CASSLVLARKTQYF. The CDR3 nucleotides are TGTGCCAGCAGCTTGGTACTAGCGAGAAAGACCCAGTACTTC.

The V gene is TRBV18, the J gene TRBJ2-7; D tentatively reads TRBD1 or TRBD2 (6 bases each). V was cut by 3 bases and J by 1 base, with 13 bases left in between. This CDR3 has 15 amino acids. Germline V gene data show CDR1 as KGHSH and CDR2 as LQKENI. CDR3 loop: CASSPDRSGSYEQYF. CDR3 nucleotide sequence: TGTGCCAGCTCACCTGACAGGAGCGGGTCCTACGAGCAGTACTTC.

This chain uses TRBV5-1 with TRBJ2-5; 12 nucleotides align to TRBD1. The ends lost 0 bases at V and 5 bases at J; junction bases unmatched: 5. Germline CDR1 reads SGHRS; CDR2 reads YFSETQ. The length of the CDR3 is 16 residues. As DNA, the CDR3 is TGCGCCAGCAGCTTGGTCGGGACAGGGGGCGAGGAGACCCAGTACTTC. It translates to CASSLVGTGGEETQYF.

This rearrangement joins TRBV29-1 to TRBJ2-2; TRBD1 aligns across 9 bases. CDR1 is SQVTM and CDR2 is ANQGSEA in the germline V gene. The CDR3 extends over 12 amino acids. V shed 6 bases, J shed 6 bases, and the junction held 2 bases outside the gene matches. DNA of the CDR3: TGCAGCGTAGGACAGGGGCCCGGGGAGCTGTTTTTT. Translated: CSVGQGPGELFF.

The chain uses TRBV6-1 and TRBJ1-2; D gene unclear. The V end was cut by 8 bases, the J end by 2 bases, with 15 bases between. CDR3 size: 14 residues. From germline, CDR1 is MNHNS and CDR2 SASEGT. The CDR3 is CASLSKNSNYGYTF. The CDR3 DNA follows: TGTGCCAGCCTAAGCAAGAACAGCAACTATGGCTACACCTTC.

The chain is built from TRBV7-8 and TRBJ2-7, with a possible D match to TRBD2 (5 bases). Germline V gene lookup returns CDR1 SGHVS and CDR2 FQNEAQ. With 1 base removed from V and 3 bases from J, the gap between germline ends came to 10 bases. The length of the CDR3 is 14 residues. The CDR3 spells CASSLDVTIYEQYV. The CDR3 DNA reads TGTGCCAGCAGCTTAGACGTGACTATCTACGAGCAGTACGTC.

This sequence joins TRBV19 and TRBJ1-2, with 7 bases lining up with TRBD1. Germline V CDR1 and CDR2: LNHDA, SQIVND (reference sequence). V lost 3 bases and J lost 7; bases outside the gene matches: 5. The CDR3 has 13 amino acids. Written as DNA, the CDR3 is TGTGCCAGTAGTATCGACAGGGAGTCTGGCTACACCTTC. This translates into CASSIDRESGYTF.

This chain links TRBV5-1 with TRBJ2-7; D unresolved. Trimming shortened V by 6 bases and J by 1 base, and 20 bases separated the two germline ends. In germline, CDR1 is SGHRS, CDR2 YFSETQ. This CDR3 has 16 residues. The CDR3 reads CASNSNTAPKSYEQYV. CDR3 in DNA: TGCGCCAGCAACAGCAATACAGCCCCTAAGTCCTACGAGCAGTACGTC.

Here the CDR3 reads CASSLGGRYEQYF. The CDR3, as DNA: TGCGCCAGCAGCTTGGGGGGGCGCTACGAGCAGTACTTC. The V call is TRBV5-1, the J call TRBJ2-7, with a weak D call TRBD1 (6 bases). Germline lookup yields CDR1 SGHRS and CDR2 YFSETQ. This CDR3 is 13 amino acids long. V lost 0 bases to trimming and J lost 3 bases, with 7 bases between them.

The chain uses TRBV6-5 and TRBJ2-7; no clear D gene. With 3 bases removed from V and 0 bases from J, the gap between germline ends came to 12 bases. CDR3 size: 15 residues. Germline V gene lookup returns CDR1 MNHEY and CDR2 SVGAGI. The DNA of the CDR3 is TGTGCCAGCAGTTATTCCGTCCTCGGCTCCTACGAGCAGTACTTC. Translated, it gives CASSYSVLGSYEQYF.

This chain uses TRBV4-1 with TRBJ2-1; the D gene is possibly TRBD1 (5 bases). The CDR3 is made up of 16 amino acids. CDR1 and CDR2 (germline): MGHRA, YSYEKL. The V end lost 0 bases, the J end lost 3 bases, and 12 bases lay between the germline ends. In DNA form, the CDR3 reads TGCGCCAGCAGCCAAGAACCCGCAGGGCGCTACAATGAGCAGTTCTTC. It specifies CASSQEPAGRYNEQFF.

V usage is TRBV12-5 and J usage is TRBJ1-1, with 7 bases fitting TRBD1. The length of the CDR3 is 12 residues. Germline V gene sequence: CDR1 LGHNT, CDR2 FRNRAP. V was pared by 4 bases and J by 6 bases, with 2 bases of the junction left unmatched. DNA of the CDR3: TGTGCTAGTGGTTCTCAGGGGGCTGAAGCTTTCTTT. Protein sequence: CASGSQGAEAFF.

V is TRBV27 and J is TRBJ1-1, with unresolved D. Between the trimmed V and J ends, which lost 4 bases and 3 bases, there was a span of 9 bases. The V gene's germline CDR1 is MNHEY and CDR2 SMNVEV (reference sequence). This CDR3 region has 13 residues. DNA of the CDR3: TGTGCCAGCAGTTCCGGGCGGTACACTGAAGCTTTCTTT. Protein sequence: CASSSGRYTEAFF.

This clone has only a few counts. This sequence joins TRBV19 and TRBJ1-2, with 9 bases identical to TRBD1. Germline CDR1 reads LNHDA; CDR2 reads SQIVND (reference sequence). Unmatched junction bases numbered 5, after V lost 1 base and J lost 8 bases. The CDR3 length is 14 residues. CDR3: CASSIGDRDGGYTF. For the CDR3, the DNA is TGTGCCAGTAGTATAGGGGACAGGGACGGCGGCTACACCTTC.

This chain joins TRBV19 and TRBJ1-1; possible D gene TRBD1, 5 bases. Trimming took off 8 bases at V and 4 bases at J, with 14 bases between the two ends. The CDR3 consists of 13 residues. Germline CDR1 is LNHDA and CDR2 is SQIVND (reference sequence). CDR3 sequence reads: CASDRGVVTEAFF. The CDR3 nucleotides are TGTGCCAGTGACCGGGGGGTGGTCACTGAAGCTTTCTTT.

This clone ranks as medium-sized (0.01 to 0.1%). The V call is TRBV25-1, the J call TRBJ1-5, with 7 positions matching TRBD1. Trimming removed 3 bases from V and 8 bases from J; junction bases left unmatched: 7. Germline assignment: CDR1 MGHDK and CDR2 SYGVNS. The CDR3 contains 14 residues. CDR3 in DNA: TGTGCCAGCAGTGAGACAGGGAGTTTTGAGCCCCAGCATTTT. Residues: CASSETGSFEPQHF.

Points on this clone: Compared with germline, one end of the junction differs, possibly owing to a read error. The chain couples TRBV2 to TRBJ1-1, with a tentative D call TRBD1 (5 bases). The V gene's germline CDR1 is SNHLY and CDR2 FYNNEI. This CDR3 comprises 15 residues. CDR3 sequence reads: CASSEDSPRYTEAFF. The DNA of the CDR3 is TGTGCCAGCAGCGAAGACAGCCCTAGGTACACTGAAGCTTTCTTT.